This paragraph reports one TCR beta chain. The antigen is unknown. Germline and junction disagree at one end, which may indicate a read error. Every sample had a minimum of 7 million PBMCs isolated. This entry comes from a study of blood T cells in healthy people across ages. Study-wide results and limits: The study found more naive CD4+ cells and higher diversity in long-lived than aged donors. PBMCs left unsorted prevented a conclusive naive versus antigen-experienced comparison.

CDR1 is KGHSY, CDR2 FQNENV, per germline. The CDR3 sequence is 16 residues long. A second PCR of 7 to 11 cycles used a sample-barcoded 5' primer and a J-beta primer mix. Each cDNA molecule was tagged by a template-switch adaptor with 12 random nucleotides. TCRdb analysed the 5' RACE reads with MiXCR anew, one entry per CDR3 protein. The data show a few hundred thousand distinct CDR3 sequences, about 49% seen once. The chain combines TRBV16 with TRBJ2-5; D possibly corresponds to TRBD1 (6 bases). This sequence originates from a man aged 60 to 75 in good health. Sample: blood. The CDR3 spells CATSPMGAGLSYKQYF. In DNA, the CDR3 is TGTGCCACCAGCCCAATGGGGGCTGGACTTAGCTACAAGCAGTACTTC.